What follows is one T cell receptor beta chain and its context. This sample stems from a study of long-term antiretroviral therapy in people with HIV. The CDR3 contains 17 residues. Losses at the gene ends were 4 bases for V and 7 bases for J; bases not matched to a gene: 15. Germline-derived CDR1 and CDR2 are SEHNR and FQNEAQ (reference sequence). The authors ran the immunoSEQ assay, v3.0, at survey level. Sequencing used immunoSEQ multiplex PCR; TCRdb keeps in-frame clones, though not all of them. This sample has 15,000 or so clones, with 60% to 80% found just once. Sequences were derived from unsorted PBMCs, sampled 0.5 years before starting antiretroviral therapy. The TCR was taken from a woman aged 40-49 years with HIV. The chain carries TRBV7-9 and TRBJ1-2; 10 bases fit TRBD1. The CDR3 sequence is CASSWDRDRGVLSGYTF. DNA for the CDR3: TGTGCCAGCAGCTGGGATAGGGACAGGGGCGTTTTAAGTGGCTACACCTTC. The full variable domain, its missing parts supplied by reference TRBV7-9 and TRBJ1-2, is DTGVSQNPRHKITKRGQNVTFRCDPISEHNRLYWYRQTLGQGPEFLTYFQNEAQLEKSRLLSDRFSAERPKGSFSTLEIQRTEQGDSAMYLCASSWDRDRGVLSGYTFGSGTRLTVV.